What follows describes a single T cell receptor (beta chain). Here immunoSEQ multiplex PCR was the method, and the copy in TCRdb shows in-frame clones only, minus some. The top ten clones hold 15% to 18% of a sample with about 230,000 clones, over 75% of them seen once. The source of the sample is a study of blood T cell repertoires in COVID-19. The sequence was obtained from a man aged 18-30 years who had recovered from COVID-19. Sequenced: PBMCs or T cells enriched from blood (not recorded which).

The CDR3 region is CASSLMAGLAKNIQYF. The CDR3 coding sequence is TGTGCCAGCAGTTTAATGGCAGGTCTAGCCAAAAACATTCAGTACTTC. The J gene is TRBJ2-4, the V gene TRBV27; D uncertain. The CDR3 runs 16 residues. Trimming pared 2 bases from V and 0 bases from J, leaving 11 bases between. Per germline, CDR1 MNHEY and CDR2 SMNVEV (reference sequence).